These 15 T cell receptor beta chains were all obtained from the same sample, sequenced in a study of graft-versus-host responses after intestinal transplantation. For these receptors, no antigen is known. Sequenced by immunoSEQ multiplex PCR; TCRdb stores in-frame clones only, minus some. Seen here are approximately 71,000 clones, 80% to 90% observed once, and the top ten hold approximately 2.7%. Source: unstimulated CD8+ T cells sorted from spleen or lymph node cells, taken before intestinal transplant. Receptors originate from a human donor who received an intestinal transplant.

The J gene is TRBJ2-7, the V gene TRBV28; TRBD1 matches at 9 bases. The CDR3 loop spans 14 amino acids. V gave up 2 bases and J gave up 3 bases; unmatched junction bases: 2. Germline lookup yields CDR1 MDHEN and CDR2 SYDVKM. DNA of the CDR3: TGTGCCAGCAGTTTAGTGACAGGGGGCTACGAGCAGTACTTC. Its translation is CASSLVTGGYEQYF.

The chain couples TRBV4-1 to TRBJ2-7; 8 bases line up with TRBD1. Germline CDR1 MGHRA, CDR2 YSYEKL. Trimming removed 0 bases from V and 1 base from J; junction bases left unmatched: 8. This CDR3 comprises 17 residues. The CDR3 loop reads CASSQDKGQDPSYEQYF. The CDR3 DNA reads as TGCGCCAGCAGCCAAGATAAGGGACAGGACCCTTCCTACGAGCAGTACTTC.

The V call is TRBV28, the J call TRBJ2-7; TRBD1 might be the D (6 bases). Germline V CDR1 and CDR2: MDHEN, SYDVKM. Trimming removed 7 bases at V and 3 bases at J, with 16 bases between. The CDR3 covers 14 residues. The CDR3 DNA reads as TGTGCCAGCAACTACCGGGGACACCTCTACGAGCAGTACTTC. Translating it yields CASNYRGHLYEQYF.

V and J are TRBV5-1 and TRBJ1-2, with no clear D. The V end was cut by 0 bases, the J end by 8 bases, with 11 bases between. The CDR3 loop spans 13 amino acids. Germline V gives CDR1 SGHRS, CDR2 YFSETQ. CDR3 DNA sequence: TGCGCCAGCAGCTTGGAATCGGAGAAGGGCTACACCTTC. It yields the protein CASSLESEKGYTF.

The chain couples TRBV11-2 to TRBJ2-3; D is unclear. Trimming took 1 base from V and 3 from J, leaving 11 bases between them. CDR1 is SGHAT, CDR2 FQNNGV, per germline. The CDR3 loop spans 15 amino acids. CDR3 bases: TGTGCCAGCAGCTTAGCGGCGCGGATTACAGATACGCAGTATTTT. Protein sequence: CASSLAARITDTQYF.

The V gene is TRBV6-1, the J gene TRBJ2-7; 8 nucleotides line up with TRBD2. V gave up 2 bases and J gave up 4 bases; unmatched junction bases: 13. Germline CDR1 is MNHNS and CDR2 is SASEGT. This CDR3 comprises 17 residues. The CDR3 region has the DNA TGTGCCAGCAGTGAACCGGGAGCGGGAGTCTCCCTGTACGAGCAGTACTTC. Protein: CASSEPGAGVSLYEQYF.

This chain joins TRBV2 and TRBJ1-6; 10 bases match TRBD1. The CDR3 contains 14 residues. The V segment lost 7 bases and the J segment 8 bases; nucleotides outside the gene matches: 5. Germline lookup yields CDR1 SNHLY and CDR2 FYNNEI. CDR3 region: CASIPDRGHSPLHF. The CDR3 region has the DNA TGTGCCAGCATACCCGACAGGGGGCATTCACCCCTCCACTTT.

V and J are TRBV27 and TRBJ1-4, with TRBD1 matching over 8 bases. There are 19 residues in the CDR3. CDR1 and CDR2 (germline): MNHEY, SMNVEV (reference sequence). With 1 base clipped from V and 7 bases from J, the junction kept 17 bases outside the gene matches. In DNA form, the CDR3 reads TGTGCCAGCAGTTTATACCGGACAGGGCAGCCTGTGTGGGTTGAAAAACTGTTTTTT. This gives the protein CASSLYRTGQPVWVEKLFF.

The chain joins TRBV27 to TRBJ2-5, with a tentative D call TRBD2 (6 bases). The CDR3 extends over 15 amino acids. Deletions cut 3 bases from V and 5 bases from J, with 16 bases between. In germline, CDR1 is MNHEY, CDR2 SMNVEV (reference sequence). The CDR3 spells CASSLGPGAGETQYF. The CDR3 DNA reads TGTGCCAGCAGTTTGGGTCCGGGAGCTGGGGAGACCCAGTACTTC.

CDR3 sequence: CASSSPGTGEQYF. CDR3 DNA sequence: TGTGCCAGCAGCTCACCGGGGACAGGCGAGCAGTACTTC. This chain joins TRBV11-2 and TRBJ2-7; TRBD1 matches at 8 bases. The CDR3 extends over 13 amino acids. The V gene end was trimmed by 4 bases and the J gene end by 6 bases; junction bases not matched to a gene: 5. Germline CDR1 reads SGHAT; CDR2 reads FQNNGV.

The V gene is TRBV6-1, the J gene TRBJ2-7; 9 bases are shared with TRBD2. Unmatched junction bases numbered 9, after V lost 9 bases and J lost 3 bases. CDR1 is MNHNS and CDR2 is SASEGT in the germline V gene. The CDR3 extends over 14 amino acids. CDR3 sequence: CARPGLAGYYEQYF. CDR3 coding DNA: TGTGCCAGACCAGGGCTAGCGGGGTACTACGAGCAGTACTTC.

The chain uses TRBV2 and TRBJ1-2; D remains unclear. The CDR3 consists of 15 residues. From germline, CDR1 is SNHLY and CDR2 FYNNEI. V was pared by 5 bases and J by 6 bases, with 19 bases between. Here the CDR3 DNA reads TGTGCCAGCAGTTCTGATAGGGAGGCAAACCATGGCTACACCTTC. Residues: CASSSDREANHGYTF.

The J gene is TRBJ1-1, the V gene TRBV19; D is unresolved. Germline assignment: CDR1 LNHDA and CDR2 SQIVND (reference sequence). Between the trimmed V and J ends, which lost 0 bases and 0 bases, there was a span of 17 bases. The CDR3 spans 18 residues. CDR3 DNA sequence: TGTGCCAGTAGTATAGACCCCTTGCGCGAGGGAATGAACACTGAAGCTTTCTTT. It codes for CASSIDPLREGMNTEAFF.

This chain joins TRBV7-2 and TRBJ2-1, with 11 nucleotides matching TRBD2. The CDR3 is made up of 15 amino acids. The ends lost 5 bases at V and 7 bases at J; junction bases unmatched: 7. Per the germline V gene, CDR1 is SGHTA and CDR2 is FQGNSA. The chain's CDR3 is CASSLRLAGLNEQFF. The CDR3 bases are TGTGCCAGCAGCCTCCGACTAGCGGGACTGAATGAGCAGTTCTTC.

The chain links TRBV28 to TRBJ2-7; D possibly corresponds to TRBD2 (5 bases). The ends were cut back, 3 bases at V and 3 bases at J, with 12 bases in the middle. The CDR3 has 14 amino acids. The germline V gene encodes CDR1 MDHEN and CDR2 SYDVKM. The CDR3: CASSFGGEGYEQYF. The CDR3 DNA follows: TGTGCCAGCAGTTTCGGAGGAGAGGGCTACGAGCAGTACTTC.